Listed below are T cell receptor beta chains from one sample, sequenced in a study of identical twins. MiXCR, applied by TCRdb to the 5' RACE reads, yields one record per CDR3 protein. Of about 240,000 distinct CDR3 sequences in the sample, over 9.5% were seen once. What was sequenced was memory T cells sorted from blood. These receptors originate from a man over 45 in good health. Both conserved end residues are part of each CDR3. Fields, in order: CDR3 protein, CDR3 DNA, CDR3 length, clone size, V gene, D gene, J gene. D genes are given only for firm matches. Where a row states a size, it is once, few, many or the class of an expanded clone; other rows omit it.

CDR3 protein: CSAEKTSNQPQHF; CDR3 DNA: TGCAGTGCCGAGAAAACAAGCAATCAGCCCCAGCATTTT; CDR3 length: 13; clone size: .; V gene: TRBV20-1; D gene: .; J gene: TRBJ1-5
CDR3 protein: CASSLGAGNQPQHF; CDR3 DNA: TGTGCCAGCAGCTTAGGCGCAGGGAATCAGCCCCAGCATTTT; CDR3 length: 14; clone size: many; V gene: TRBV7-6; D gene: .; J gene: TRBJ1-5
CDR3 protein: CASSIGTGQNYGYTF; CDR3 DNA: TGCGCCAGCAGTATTGGGACAGGGCAAAACTATGGCTACACCTTC; CDR3 length: 15; clone size: many; V gene: TRBV5-1; D gene: TRBD1; J gene: TRBJ1-2
CDR3 protein: CASSLTGLDTYEQYF; CDR3 DNA: TGTGCCAGCAGCTTGACTGGGCTCGATACCTACGAGCAGTACTTC; CDR3 length: 15; clone size: many; V gene: TRBV7-2; D gene: .; J gene: TRBJ2-7
CDR3 protein: CASSYDRGRGGYTF; CDR3 DNA: TGTGCCAGCAGTTACGACAGGGGGCGCGGTGGCTACACCTTC; CDR3 length: 14; clone size: .; V gene: TRBV6-5; D gene: TRBD1; J gene: TRBJ1-2
CDR3 protein: CATRDRSSTDTQYF; CDR3 DNA: TGTGCCACACGGGACCGCTCTAGCACAGATACGCAGTATTTT; CDR3 length: 14; clone size: .; V gene: TRBV10-3; D gene: .; J gene: TRBJ2-3
CDR3 protein: CASSLGLGRAGELFF; CDR3 DNA: TGTGCCAGCAGCTTAGGTCTAGGTCGGGCCGGGGAGCTGTTTTTT; CDR3 length: 15; clone size: .; V gene: TRBV7-2; D gene: .; J gene: TRBJ2-2
CDR3 protein: CSAPPTSLAYEQYF; CDR3 DNA: TGCAGTGCTCCCCCGACTTCGCTAGCCTACGAGCAGTACTTC; CDR3 length: 14; clone size: .; V gene: TRBV20-1; D gene: .; J gene: TRBJ2-7
CDR3 protein: CATSDPTKGSASSYNEQFF; CDR3 DNA: TGTGCCACCAGTGACCCCACCAAGGGGAGTGCGAGCTCCTACAATGAGCAGTTCTTC; CDR3 length: 19; clone size: many; V gene: TRBV24-1; D gene: .; J gene: TRBJ2-1
CDR3 protein: CASSVTGLNTGELFF; CDR3 DNA: TGTGCCAGCAGTGTCACCGGGCTAAACACCGGGGAGCTGTTTTTT; CDR3 length: 15; clone size: many; V gene: TRBV28; D gene: .; J gene: TRBJ2-2
CDR3 protein: CASRRGQGYNEQFF; CDR3 DNA: TGCGCCAGCAGGCGAGGACAGGGCTACAATGAGCAGTTCTTC; CDR3 length: 14; clone size: many; V gene: TRBV5-1; D gene: TRBD1; J gene: TRBJ2-1
CDR3 protein: CASSPTFLLKVNTEAFF; CDR3 DNA: TGTGCCAGCAGCCCTACGTTCTTACTAAAAGTGAACACTGAAGCTTTCTTT; CDR3 length: 17; clone size: many; V gene: TRBV27; D gene: .; J gene: TRBJ1-1
CDR3 protein: CSARDLGGRDEQYF; CDR3 DNA: TGCAGTGCTAGGGATCTAGGGGGACGAGACGAGCAGTACTTC; CDR3 length: 14; clone size: many; V gene: TRBV20-1; D gene: .; J gene: TRBJ2-7
CDR3 protein: CSAPKPRDWINYEQYF; CDR3 DNA: TGCAGTGCCCCGAAACCCCGGGACTGGATTAACTACGAGCAGTACTTC; CDR3 length: 16; clone size: many; V gene: TRBV20-1; D gene: .; J gene: TRBJ2-7
CDR3 protein: CASSKKSGGGYNEQFF; CDR3 DNA: TGTGCCAGCAGCAAAAAAAGCGGGGGGGGCTACAATGAGCAGTTCTTC; CDR3 length: 16; clone size: many; V gene: TRBV21-1; D gene: .; J gene: TRBJ2-1
CDR3 protein: CASSPGGANNEQFF; CDR3 DNA: TGTGCCAGCAGTCCAGGAGGGGCTAACAATGAGCAGTTCTTC; CDR3 length: 14; clone size: .; V gene: TRBV6-4; D gene: .; J gene: TRBJ2-1
CDR3 protein: CASVGSDTIQFF; CDR3 DNA: TGTGCCAGCGTGGGGTCCGACACGATCCAGTTCTTC; CDR3 length: 12; clone size: once; V gene: TRBV2; D gene: .; J gene: TRBJ2-1
CDR3 protein: CASSGTVGSMGTQYF; CDR3 DNA: TGTGCCAGCAGTGGGACTGTCGGGAGTATGGGGACGCAGTATTTT; CDR3 length: 15; clone size: many; V gene: TRBV12-3/TRBV12-4; D gene: .; J gene: TRBJ2-3
CDR3 protein: CASSQLAGGYNEQFF; CDR3 DNA: TGTGCCAGCTCTCAACTAGCGGGGGGATACAATGAGCAGTTCTTC; CDR3 length: 15; clone size: many; V gene: TRBV18; D gene: TRBD2; J gene: TRBJ2-1
CDR3 protein: CSARERGGRAMKEQFF; CDR3 DNA: TGCAGTGCTAGAGAACGGGGCGGGAGGGCCATGAAGGAGCAGTTCTTC; CDR3 length: 16; clone size: many; V gene: TRBV20-1; D gene: TRBD2; J gene: TRBJ2-1
CDR3 protein: CASRITGGIQVDEQFF; CDR3 DNA: TGTGCCAGCAGGATAACAGGGGGCATCCAGGTGGATGAGCAGTTCTTC; CDR3 length: 16; clone size: .; V gene: TRBV2; D gene: TRBD1; J gene: TRBJ2-1
CDR3 protein: CASSESWGHEQYF; CDR3 DNA: TGTGCCAGCAGTGAATCATGGGGCCACGAGCAGTACTTC; CDR3 length: 13; clone size: few; V gene: TRBV6-1; D gene: .; J gene: TRBJ2-7
CDR3 protein: CASSYVGTDTQYF; CDR3 DNA: TGTGCCAGCAGTTATGTAGGGACAGATACGCAGTATTTT; CDR3 length: 13; clone size: .; V gene: TRBV6-6; D gene: .; J gene: TRBJ2-3
CDR3 protein: CASSSPAFGSGTGELFF; CDR3 DNA: TGTGCCAGCAGTTCGCCCGCCTTCGGCAGCGGCACCGGGGAGCTGTTTTTT; CDR3 length: 17; clone size: few; V gene: TRBV6-5; D gene: .; J gene: TRBJ2-2
CDR3 protein: CSAHAGTAEQYF; CDR3 DNA: TGCAGTGCTCACGCCGGGACAGCGGAGCAGTACTTC; CDR3 length: 12; clone size: few; V gene: TRBV20-1; D gene: TRBD1; J gene: TRBJ2-7
CDR3 protein: CASSTTSATGELFF; CDR3 DNA: TGCGCCAGCAGCACGACTAGCGCCACCGGGGAGCTGTTTTTT; CDR3 length: 14; clone size: many; V gene: TRBV5-1; D gene: TRBD2; J gene: TRBJ2-2
CDR3 protein: CASRPIMGGGETQYF; CDR3 DNA: TGTGCCAGCAGACCCATCATGGGGGGCGGAGAGACCCAGTACTTC; CDR3 length: 15; clone size: .; V gene: TRBV28; D gene: .; J gene: TRBJ2-5
CDR3 protein: CSARSDGHNEQFF; CDR3 DNA: TGCAGTGCTAGATCTGACGGTCACAATGAGCAGTTCTTC; CDR3 length: 13; clone size: many; V gene: TRBV20-1; D gene: .; J gene: TRBJ2-1
CDR3 protein: CASSLVAGGAGSEQFF; CDR3 DNA: TGTGCCAGCAGCTTAGTTGCGGGGGGGGCGGGTAGTGAGCAGTTCTTC; CDR3 length: 16; clone size: many; V gene: TRBV11-2; D gene: TRBD2; J gene: TRBJ2-1
CDR3 protein: CASRAGTHRYEQYF; CDR3 DNA: TGTGCCAGCAGGGCGGGGACCCATCGCTACGAGCAGTACTTC; CDR3 length: 14; clone size: .; V gene: TRBV28; D gene: .; J gene: TRBJ2-7
CDR3 protein: CASSFLASGRGDEQFF; CDR3 DNA: TGTGCCAGCAGTTTTCTCGCTAGCGGGAGGGGCGATGAGCAGTTCTTC; CDR3 length: 16; clone size: few; V gene: TRBV27; D gene: TRBD2; J gene: TRBJ2-1
CDR3 protein: CASSSGLAGGPSENEQFF; CDR3 DNA: TGCGCCAGCAGCTCCGGACTAGCGGGGGGGCCCTCTGAGAATGAGCAGTTCTTC; CDR3 length: 18; clone size: few; V gene: TRBV5-1; D gene: TRBD2; J gene: TRBJ2-1
CDR3 protein: CSVGDSPKMTQYF; CDR3 DNA: TGCAGCGTGGGGGACAGCCCCAAGATGACCCAGTACTTC; CDR3 length: 13; clone size: few; V gene: TRBV29-1; D gene: TRBD1; J gene: TRBJ2-5
CDR3 protein: CASSIAWNTEAFF; CDR3 DNA: TGTGCCAGTAGTATAGCGTGGAACACTGAAGCTTTCTTT; CDR3 length: 13; clone size: few; V gene: TRBV19; D gene: .; J gene: TRBJ1-1
CDR3 protein: CASSLSSSRGEQFF; CDR3 DNA: TGTGCCAGCAGCCTCTCGAGTTCTAGGGGTGAGCAGTTCTTC; CDR3 length: 14; clone size: .; V gene: TRBV11-3; D gene: .; J gene: TRBJ2-1
CDR3 protein: CASSPAGGQPQHF; CDR3 DNA: TGTGCCAGCAGCCCCGCAGGGGGGCAGCCCCAGCATTTT; CDR3 length: 13; clone size: .; V gene: TRBV12-3/TRBV12-4; D gene: TRBD1; J gene: TRBJ1-5
CDR3 protein: CASSLASGMNTEAFF; CDR3 DNA: TGCGCCAGCAGCTTGGCGTCAGGGATGAATACTGAAGCTTTCTTT; CDR3 length: 15; clone size: .; V gene: TRBV5-1; D gene: .; J gene: TRBJ1-1
CDR3 protein: CASSLLESYNSPLHF; CDR3 DNA: TGCGCCAGCAGCTTGCTAGAGTCCTATAATTCACCCCTCCACTTT; CDR3 length: 15; clone size: .; V gene: TRBV5-1; D gene: .; J gene: TRBJ1-6
CDR3 protein: CASSVRVSPLHF; CDR3 DNA: TGTGCCAGCAGCGTCAGGGTTTCACCCCTCCACTTT; CDR3 length: 12; clone size: many; V gene: TRBV6-2/TRBV6-3; D gene: .; J gene: TRBJ1-6
CDR3 protein: CSAREGGVKAQYF; CDR3 DNA: TGCAGTGCTAGAGAGGGGGGTGTTAAGGCCCAGTACTTC; CDR3 length: 13; clone size: many; V gene: TRBV20-1; D gene: .; J gene: TRBJ2-5
CDR3 protein: CASSQRSDTEAFF; CDR3 DNA: TGTGCCAGCAGCCAACGGAGCGACACTGAAGCTTTCTTT; CDR3 length: 13; clone size: few; V gene: TRBV3-1; D gene: .; J gene: TRBJ1-1
CDR3 protein: CASSTRPDMNTEAFF; CDR3 DNA: TGTGCCAGCAGCACTCGGCCAGACATGAACACTGAAGCTTTCTTT; CDR3 length: 15; clone size: many; V gene: TRBV7-3; D gene: .; J gene: TRBJ1-1
CDR3 protein: CASSFLLNPALQYF; CDR3 DNA: TGTGCCAGCAGTTTCCTCCTAAACCCCGCTCTGCAGTACTTC; CDR3 length: 14; clone size: few; V gene: TRBV12-3/TRBV12-4; D gene: .; J gene: TRBJ2-7
CDR3 protein: CASSITGDYGYTF; CDR3 DNA: TGTGCCAGTAGTATAACGGGCGACTATGGCTACACCTTC; CDR3 length: 13; clone size: many; V gene: TRBV19; D gene: .; J gene: TRBJ1-2
CDR3 protein: CATSGQGVSQPQHF; CDR3 DNA: TGTGCCACCAGTGGTCAAGGGGTCAGTCAGCCCCAGCATTTT; CDR3 length: 14; clone size: .; V gene: TRBV24-1; D gene: .; J gene: TRBJ1-5
CDR3 protein: CASSLTSGRVDNEQFF; CDR3 DNA: TGTGCCAGCAGCTTGACTAGCGGGAGAGTGGACAATGAGCAGTTCTTC; CDR3 length: 16; clone size: .; V gene: TRBV5-4; D gene: TRBD2; J gene: TRBJ2-1
CDR3 protein: CASSLAMGAGPSANYGYTF; CDR3 DNA: TGTGCCAGCAGCTTAGCGATGGGGGCAGGGCCTTCAGCTAACTATGGCTACACCTTC; CDR3 length: 19; clone size: .; V gene: TRBV7-6; D gene: .; J gene: TRBJ1-2
CDR3 protein: CASSQEGRAYEQYF; CDR3 DNA: TGTGCCAGCAGCCAAGAGGGCAGGGCCTACGAGCAGTACTTC; CDR3 length: 14; clone size: .; V gene: TRBV3-1; D gene: .; J gene: TRBJ2-7
CDR3 protein: CASSPRTPGTGDNEQFF; CDR3 DNA: TGCGCCAGCAGTCCAAGAACCCCCGGGACAGGGGACAATGAGCAGTTCTTC; CDR3 length: 17; clone size: many; V gene: TRBV4-3; D gene: TRBD1; J gene: TRBJ2-1
CDR3 protein: CASGRGGKNIQYF; CDR3 DNA: TGTGCCAGCGGTCGGGGTGGCAAAAACATTCAGTACTTC; CDR3 length: 13; clone size: .; V gene: TRBV7-9; D gene: .; J gene: TRBJ2-4
CDR3 protein: CASSLAAGAKNIQYF; CDR3 DNA: TGTGCCAGCAGCCTGGCGGCCGGGGCCAAAAACATTCAGTACTTC; CDR3 length: 15; clone size: many; V gene: TRBV7-2; D gene: .; J gene: TRBJ2-4
CDR3 protein: CASSQVPGQPQHF; CDR3 DNA: TGTGCCAGCAGCCAAGTGCCAGGGCAGCCCCAGCATTTT; CDR3 length: 13; clone size: many; V gene: TRBV3-1; D gene: .; J gene: TRBJ1-5
CDR3 protein: CASSPTPGQGHWDEQFF; CDR3 DNA: TGTGCCAGCTCACCGACCCCGGGACAGGGTCATTGGGATGAGCAGTTCTTC; CDR3 length: 17; clone size: .; V gene: TRBV18; D gene: TRBD1; J gene: TRBJ2-1
CDR3 protein: CASSQERVRDRGFSSYNEQFF; CDR3 DNA: TGCGCCAGCAGCCAAGAAAGAGTTCGAGACAGGGGCTTTAGCTCCTACAATGAGCAGTTCTTC; CDR3 length: 21; clone size: many; V gene: TRBV4-1; D gene: TRBD1; J gene: TRBJ2-1
CDR3 protein: CASRGTGNEKLFF; CDR3 DNA: TGTGCCAGCAGGGGGACAGGGAACGAAAAACTGTTTTTT; CDR3 length: 13; clone size: few; V gene: TRBV28; D gene: TRBD1; J gene: TRBJ1-4
CDR3 protein: CSSDPLSEQFF; CDR3 DNA: TGCAGCTCCGACCCGTTGAGTGAGCAGTTCTTC; CDR3 length: 11; clone size: few; V gene: TRBV29-1; D gene: .; J gene: TRBJ2-1
CDR3 protein: CASSQGTSGAITGELFF; CDR3 DNA: TGTGCCAGCAGCCAAGGAACTAGCGGTGCAATCACCGGGGAGCTGTTTTTT; CDR3 length: 17; clone size: many; V gene: TRBV4-2; D gene: TRBD2; J gene: TRBJ2-2